These 27 T cell receptor beta chains were sequenced from one sample in a study of blood T cell repertoires in COVID-19. Generated by immunoSEQ multiplex PCR, the TCRdb table keeps only in-frame clones and is missing some. The sample shows about 140,000 clones, roughly three quarters of them seen only once. The sample comprised peripheral blood. These receptors were taken from a woman in her sixties or seventies with acute or convalescent COVID-19.

The chain uses TRBV30 and TRBJ1-3; D not resolved. Germline CDR1 is GTSNPN and CDR2 is SVGIG (reference sequence). This CDR3 comprises 12 residues. Trimming took 4 bases from V and 0 from J, leaving 4 bases between them. CDR3 sequence: CAWTNSGNTIYF. The CDR3 DNA sequence: TGTGCCTGGACCAACTCTGGAAACACCATATATTTT.

The V call is TRBV29-1, the J call TRBJ1-4; 7 nucleotides match TRBD1. The CDR3 runs 13 residues. The V and J ends lost 6 bases and 10 bases, in that order; junction bases with no gene match: 11. Germline V lookup: CDR1 SQVTM, CDR2 ANQGSEA. The CDR3 sequence is CSVVITGAGKLFF. The CDR3 DNA follows: TGCAGCGTGGTTATTACAGGGGCAGGAAAACTGTTTTTT.

The rearrangement joins TRBV5-4 to TRBJ2-7; D is unclear. The CDR3 totals 13 residues. Germline V gene lookup returns CDR1 SGHNT and CDR2 YYREEE (reference sequence). Trimming left V 2 bases short and J 2 bases short, with 8 bases between. The CDR3 loop reads CASSFGRTYEQYF. CDR3 nucleotide sequence: TGTGCCAGCAGCTTTGGCAGGACCTACGAGCAGTACTTC.

The chain has TRBV28 and TRBJ1-4, with 7 bases matching TRBD1. This CDR3 has 16 residues. CDR1 and CDR2 (germline): MDHEN, SYDVKM. V was pared by 1 base and J by 0 bases, with 2 bases of the junction left unmatched. The CDR3 nucleotides read TGTGCCAGCAGTTTATCTGGGACAGCAACTAATGAAAAACTGTTTTTT. Translated: CASSLSGTATNEKLFF.

The chain has TRBV28 and TRBJ2-2; weak D call: TRBD2 (6 bases). This CDR3 has 14 residues. V shed 6 bases and J shed 5 bases, with 13 bases lying between them. Germline values: CDR1 MDHEN, CDR2 SYDVKM. Here the CDR3 DNA reads TGTGCCAGCAGGGAGGGGAGAGTAACCGGGGAGCTGTTTTTT. Translated, it gives CASREGRVTGELFF.

The chain employs TRBV19 and TRBJ2-6, with 16 bases lining up with TRBD2. There are 19 residues in the CDR3. Germline trimming cut 6 bases from V and 1 base from J; bases unmatched to any gene: 6. Germline V lookup: CDR1 LNHDA, CDR2 SQIVND (reference sequence). This CDR3 reads CASSGTSGRAWSGANVLTF. The CDR3 nucleotides read TGTGCCAGTAGCGGGACTAGCGGGAGGGCCTGGTCTGGGGCCAACGTCCTGACTTTC.

The chain joins TRBV5-1 to TRBJ1-2; maybe TRBD1 (5 bases). The V end was cut by 5 bases, the J end by 7 bases, with 18 bases between. Germline CDR1 and CDR2: SGHRS and YFSETQ. The CDR3 consists of 14 residues. The CDR3 coding sequence is TGCGCCAGCAGGGGGGAGGTAGTCGATCTTGGCTACACCTTC. It is translated as CASRGEVVDLGYTF. Based on the CDR3 plus reference TRBV5-1 and TRBJ1-2, the full variable domain is KAGVTQTPRYLIKTRGQQVTLSCSPISGHRSVSWYQQTPGQGLQFLFEYFSETQRNKGNFPGRFSGRQFSNSRSEMNVSTLELGDSALYLCASRGEVVDLGYTFGSGTRLTVV.

V is TRBV3-1 (or the pseudogene TRBV3-2) and J is TRBJ2-3, with D maybe TRBD2 (6 bases). Germline V gene sequence: CDR1 LGHDT, CDR2 YNNKEL (reference sequence). This CDR3 is 15 amino acids long. V lost 3 bases, J lost 0 bases, and 10 bases lay in between. The CDR3 sequence: CASSHGRQSTDTQYF. CDR3 coding DNA: TGTGCCAGCAGCCATGGGAGGCAGAGCACAGATACGCAGTATTTT.

The rearrangement joins TRBV2 to TRBJ1-1; weak D call: TRBD1 (6 bases). From germline, CDR1 is SNHLY and CDR2 FYNNEI. V was shortened by 6 bases and J by 5 bases, with 16 bases between the two germline ends. The CDR3 consists of 14 residues. The CDR3 DNA is TGTGCCAGCAGCTCCCCGAGAAGGGGGACTGAAGCTTTCTTT. The encoded protein is CASSSPRRGTEAFF.

This chain uses TRBV11-2 with TRBJ1-4; no reliable D call. CDR1 is SGHAT and CDR2 is FQNNGV in the germline V gene. Trimming took 5 bases from V and 4 from J, leaving 14 bases between them. The CDR3 totals 15 residues. The CDR3 nucleotides are TGTGCCAGCAGCGGCACCGTTAGACTTAATGAAAAACTGTTTTTT. Translation gives CASSGTVRLNEKLFF.

The J gene is TRBJ1-2, the V gene TRBV15; no firm D call. The CDR3 loop spans 13 amino acids. In germline, CDR1 is LNHNV, CDR2 YYDKDF (reference sequence). V lost 5 bases to trimming and J lost 6 bases, with 13 bases between them. In DNA, the CDR3 is TGTGCCACCAGCGAGAATCATATCAATGGCTACACCTTC. It yields the protein CATSENHINGYTF. Full variable domain (outside the CDR3, taken from reference TRBV15 and TRBJ1-2): DAMVIQNPRYQVTQFGKPVTLSCSQTLNHNVMYWYQQKSSQAPKLLFHYYDKDFNNEADTPDNFQSRRPNTSFCFLDIRSPGLGDTAMYLCATSENHINGYTFGSGTRLTVV.

The rearrangement joins TRBV6-1 to TRBJ2-2; tentatively, D is TRBD1 (5 bases). CDR1 MNHNS and CDR2 SASEGT come from the germline V gene. CDR3 size: 14 residues. The ends were cut back, 2 bases at V and 7 bases at J, with 11 bases in the middle. The CDR3 DNA reads TGTGCCAGCAGTGAACAGACAGCTGGCGGGGAGCTGTTTTTT. Encoded protein: CASSEQTAGGELFF.

The sample holds one count of this clone. The CDR3 DNA sequence: TGTGCCAGTAGTACTTGGGACACCTCGTGGATAGATGGCTACACCTTC. As protein: CASSTWDTSWIDGYTF. The chain couples TRBV19 to TRBJ1-2, with a tentative D call TRBD1 (6 bases). Germline V CDR1 and CDR2: LNHDA, SQIVND (reference sequence). The CDR3 spans 16 residues. The V end was cut by 4 bases, the J end by 6 bases, with 21 bases between.

The chain recombines TRBV10-1 with TRBJ2-1, with TRBD2 matching 9 bases. V shed 4 bases, J shed 8 bases, and the junction held 12 bases outside the gene matches. The CDR3 is 16 residues long. Germline V gene sequence: CDR1 WNHNN, CDR2 SYGVQD (reference sequence). CDR3 in amino acids: CASSGIAGANLDEQFF. CDR3 in DNA: TGCGCCAGCAGTGGAATAGCGGGAGCAAATTTAGATGAGCAGTTCTTC.

This clone was picked up a small number of times. The chain is built from TRBV24-1 and TRBJ2-7; D perhaps matches TRBD1 (6 bases). V shed 5 bases and J shed 2 bases, with 9 bases lying between them. Germline assignment: CDR1 KGHDR and CDR2 SFDVKD. The length of the CDR3 is 13 residues. The CDR3 DNA reads as TGTGCCACCAGTGGACAGGAGACCTACGAGCAGTACTTC. Its protein product is CATSGQETYEQYF.

In its sample, this clone is medium-sized. The chain couples TRBV28 to TRBJ1-2; 12 bases align to TRBD1. V lost 5 bases to trimming and J lost 4 bases; unmatched junction nucleotides: 5. The germline V gene encodes CDR1 MDHEN and CDR2 SYDVKM. This CDR3 region has 15 residues. The CDR3 sequence: CASSLGTGGPYGYTF. The CDR3 DNA is TGTGCCAGCAGTCTAGGGACAGGGGGCCCCTATGGCTACACCTTC.

In this sample, this clone turned up once. The chain recombines TRBV19 with TRBJ2-1, with TRBD2 matching over 7 bases. The junction had 8 bases not matched to a gene; V was cut back by 7 bases and J by 8 bases. The CDR3 length is 13 residues. From germline, CDR1 is LNHDA and CDR2 SQIVND (reference sequence). In DNA form, the CDR3 reads TGTGCCAGTAATGCGGGAGTTACTGATGAGCAGTTCTTC. It translates to CASNAGVTDEQFF.

This sequence joins TRBV7-8 and TRBJ2-2, with D possibly matching TRBD1 (6 bases). This CDR3 has 18 amino acids. V lost 6 bases to trimming and J lost 0 bases, with 20 bases between them. CDR1 SGHVS and CDR2 FQNEAQ come from the germline V gene. The CDR3 DNA reads TGTGCCAGCAGTGAAACTGGGACATACTCCGCGAACACCGGGGAGCTGTTTTTT. Translation gives CASSETGTYSANTGELFF. Filled out from reference TRBV7-8 and TRBJ2-2, the complete variable domain reads GAGVSQSPRYKVAKRGQDVALRCDPISGHVSLFWYQQALGQGPEFLTYFQNEAQLDKSGLPSDRFFAERPEGSVSTLKIQRTQQEDSAVYLCASSETGTYSANTGELFFGEGSRLTVL.

The V call is TRBV24-1, the J call TRBJ2-1; unclear D gene. Trimming cost V 1 base and J 6 bases, with 12 bases left between them. From germline, CDR1 is KGHDR and CDR2 SFDVKD. The CDR3 spans 15 residues. The chain's CDR3 is CATSDFLRSGNEQFF. CDR3 coding DNA: TGTGCCACCAGTGATTTTTTGCGATCGGGCAATGAGCAGTTCTTC.

The chain combines TRBV10-3 with TRBJ2-3; D may be TRBD2 (5 bases). Germline lookup yields CDR1 ENHRY and CDR2 SYGVKD. V lost 9 bases and J 5 bases, leaving 12 bases between the germline ends. The CDR3 is made up of 12 amino acids. The CDR3 DNA reads TGTGCCATACGACGGAGCGGAGATACGCAGTATTTT. Protein: CAIRRSGDTQYF.

This chain joins TRBV7-3 and TRBJ1-6, with no clear D. This CDR3 is built from 13 residues. CDR1 and CDR2 (germline): SGHTA, FQGTGA. Trimming left V 4 bases short and J 10 bases short, with 11 bases between. The DNA of the CDR3 is TGTGCCAGCAGCTCAGACGGGGTATCACCCCTCCACTTT. Its translation: CASSSDGVSPLHF. The full variable domain, completed using reference TRBV7-3 and TRBJ1-6, is GAGVSQTPSNKVTEKGKYVELRCDPISGHTALYWYRQSLGQGPEFLIYFQGTGAADDSGLPNDRFFAVRPEGSVSTLKIQRTERGDSAVYLCASSSDGVSPLHFGNGTRLTVT.

The gene calls are TRBV12-5 and TRBJ2-2; 12 bases agree with TRBD2. Germline V lookup: CDR1 LGHNT, CDR2 FRNRAP. The CDR3 contains 19 residues. The ends lost 2 bases at V and 0 bases at J; junction bases unmatched: 7. CDR3 nucleotides: TGTGCTAGTGGTTTGACCGGACTAGCGGGAAGGGCGAACACCGGGGAGCTGTTTTTT. It encodes CASGLTGLAGRANTGELFF.

The chain has TRBV28 and TRBJ2-3, with D possibly matching TRBD2 (6 bases). CDR3 length: 15 amino acids. V was pared by 6 bases and J by 2 bases, with 15 bases between. In germline, CDR1 is MDHEN, CDR2 SYDVKM. This CDR3 is CASRDGRVYTDTQYF. The CDR3 nucleotides read TGTGCCAGCAGGGACGGGAGAGTGTACACAGATACGCAGTATTTT.

This clone has only a few counts. Sequence at one end of the junction differs from germline and may be a read error. The rearrangement joins TRBV11-3 to TRBJ2-2, with a tentative D call TRBD1 (6 bases). The CDR3 length is 13 residues. The germline V gene encodes CDR1 SGHNT and CDR2 YENEEA. In DNA, the CDR3 is TGTGCCAGCAGCCTAGACAGGCCCGGGGAGCTGTTTTTT. As protein: CASSLDRPGELFF. Full variable domain (remainder filled in from reference TRBV11-3 and TRBJ2-2): EAGVVQSPRYKIIEKKQPVAFWCNPISGHNTLYWYLQNLGQGPELLIRYENEEAVDDSQLPKDRFSAERLKGVDSTLKIQPAELGDSAVYLCASSLDRPGELFFGEGSRLTVL.

CDR3 nucleotides: TGTGCCAGCAGCCCCAAGGTAGCGCCGAACACCGGGGAGCTGTTTTTT. This gives the protein CASSPKVAPNTGELFF. The chain recombines TRBV7-3 with TRBJ2-2; a possible D gene is TRBD2 (5 bases). The CDR3 runs to 16 residues. The V and J ends lost 5 bases and 0 bases respectively, with 13 bases between them. Germline CDR1 SGHTA, CDR2 FQGTGA.

This clone is deemed medium-sized (0.01 to 0.1%). In DNA, the CDR3 is TGTGCCAGCAGTTACTCAGAGGGAGAAGGCAATGAGCAGTTCTTC. This gives the protein CASSYSEGEGNEQFF. This rearrangement joins TRBV6-2 or TRBV6-3 to TRBJ2-1; tentatively, D is TRBD2 (5 bases). V lost 0 bases, J lost 6 bases, and 12 bases lay in between. Germline V gene lookup returns CDR1 MNHEY and CDR2 SVGEGT. The CDR3 runs to 15 residues.

The J gene is TRBJ1-5, the V gene TRBV19; no clear D. This CDR3 has 14 residues. V lost 6 bases, J lost 2 bases, and 11 bases lay in between. Germline V CDR1 and CDR2: LNHDA, SQIVND (reference sequence). CDR3 residues: CASRLRQGNQPQHF. In DNA, the CDR3 is TGTGCCAGTAGACTCCGGCAGGGCAATCAGCCCCAGCATTTT. Full variable domain (missing parts from reference TRBV19 and TRBJ1-5): DGGITQSPKYLFRKEGQNVTLSCEQNLNHDAMYWYRQDPGQGLRLIYYSQIVNDFQKGDIAEGYSVSREKKESFPLTVTSAQKNPTAFYLCASRLRQGNQPQHFGDGTRLSIL.